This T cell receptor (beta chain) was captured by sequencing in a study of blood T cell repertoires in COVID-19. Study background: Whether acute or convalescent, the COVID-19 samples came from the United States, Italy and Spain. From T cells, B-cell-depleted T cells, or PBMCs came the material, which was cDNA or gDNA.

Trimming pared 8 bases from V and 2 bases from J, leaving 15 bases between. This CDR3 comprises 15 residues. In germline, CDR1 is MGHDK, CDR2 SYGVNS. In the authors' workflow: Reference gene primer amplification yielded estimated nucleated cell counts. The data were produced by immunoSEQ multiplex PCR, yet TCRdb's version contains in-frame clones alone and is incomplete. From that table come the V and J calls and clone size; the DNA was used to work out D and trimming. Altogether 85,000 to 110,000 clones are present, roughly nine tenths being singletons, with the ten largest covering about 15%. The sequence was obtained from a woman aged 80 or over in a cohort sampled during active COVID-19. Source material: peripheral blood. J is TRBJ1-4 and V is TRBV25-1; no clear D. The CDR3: CASSDPGTTNEKLFF. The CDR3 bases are TGTGCCAGCTCGGATCCAGGAACGACTAATGAAAAACTGTTTTTT.